This T cell receptor beta chain comes out of a study of cytomegalovirus exposure and HLA in healthy donors. In the study overall: In a later analysis, the roughly 120 validation repertoires were reported to have used the same platform as the roughly 670 first-cohort repertoires. Points from the study as a whole: As was reported, the classifier diagnosed cytomegalovirus status with high specificity and sensitivity. A list of approximately 150 TCR beta chains associated with cytomegalovirus was given.

The data were produced by immunoSEQ multiplex PCR, yet TCRdb's version contains in-frame clones alone and is incomplete. Of some 140,000 clones listed, 70% to 90% are singletons. Notes on this clone: What it recognizes is unknown. Being one base from a much bigger clone, this may be a read error.

Separate from the roughly 700-subject first cohort, the roughly 120-subject validation cohort was the one that the donors belonged to. The CDR3 extends over 11 amino acids. Sequenced input: PBMCs. This receptor was taken from a young woman in good health and CMV-seropositive. The chain combines TRBV12-1 with TRBJ2-7; the table names TRBD1, a call not compared with the DNA. TRBV12-1 is classified as a pseudogene. CDR3 protein: CASSPTYEQYF. The CDR3 DNA follows: TGTGCCAGCAGCCCCACCTACGAGCAGTACTTC.